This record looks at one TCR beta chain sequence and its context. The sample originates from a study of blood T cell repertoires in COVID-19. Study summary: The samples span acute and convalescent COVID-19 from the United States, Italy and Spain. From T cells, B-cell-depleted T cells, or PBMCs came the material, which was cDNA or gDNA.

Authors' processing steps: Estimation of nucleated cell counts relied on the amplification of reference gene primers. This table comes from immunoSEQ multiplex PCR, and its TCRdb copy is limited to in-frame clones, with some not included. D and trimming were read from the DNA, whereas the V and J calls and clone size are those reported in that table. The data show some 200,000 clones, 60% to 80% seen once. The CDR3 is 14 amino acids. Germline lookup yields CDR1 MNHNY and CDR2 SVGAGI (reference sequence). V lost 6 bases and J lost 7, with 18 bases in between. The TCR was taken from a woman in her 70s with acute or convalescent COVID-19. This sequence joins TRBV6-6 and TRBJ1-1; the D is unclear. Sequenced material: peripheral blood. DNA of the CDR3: TGTGCCAGCAGCCCAAAACCCACCGGTCGTGAAGCTTTCTTT. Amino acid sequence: CASSPKPTGREAFF.